These 26 T cell receptor beta chains were all obtained from the same sample, sequenced in a study of T cells in Graves' hyperthyroidism and ophthalmopathy. Using RNA transcripts as the source, TCR beta CDR3 regions were amplified. First-round RT-PCR of the TCR CDR3 relied on the HTBI primer set. In TCRdb, the multiplex PCR reads were re-called with MiXCR into one record per CDR3 protein. Here the sample spans roughly 700,000 distinct CDR3 sequences, 17% being singletons. The source material was blood. The source is a man aged 50-59 years with Graves' hyperthyroidism.

This clonotype has a handful of counts. The chain couples TRBV6-5 to TRBJ1-1; TRBD1 agrees at 7 bases. Germline V gene lookup returns CDR1 MNHEY and CDR2 SVGAGI. The CDR3 has 15 residues. The V and J ends lost 0 bases and 1 base, in that order; junction bases with no gene match: 2. The CDR3 spells CASSYSKGANTEAFF. DNA of the CDR3: TGTGCCAGCAGTTACTCGAAGGGGGCGAACACTGAAGCTTTCTTT.

This clonotype was detected many times. The chain couples TRBV6-1 to TRBJ1-3, with 7 bases fitting TRBD1. Germline V gene sequence: CDR1 MNHNS, CDR2 SASEGT. V trimming: 5 bases; J trimming: 0 bases; junction bases outside the gene matches: 1. The CDR3 covers 14 residues. The CDR3 sequence: CASSTGASGNTIYF. CDR3 coding DNA: TGTGCCAGCAGTACAGGGGCCTCTGGAAACACCATATATTTT.

This clonotype has just a few counts. The CDR3 reads CASSPPGGRNNEQFF. The CDR3, as DNA: TGTGCCAGCAGCCCACCCGGAGGGAGGAACAATGAGCAGTTCTTC. This chain connects TRBV7-9 to TRBJ2-1, with D possibly being TRBD2 (6 bases). The V gene's germline CDR1 is SEHNR and CDR2 FQNEAQ (reference sequence). V was cut by 5 bases and J by 5 bases, with 16 bases left in between. The CDR3 has 15 amino acids.

This clonotype was counted between two and nine times. This sequence joins TRBV2 and TRBJ1-3; a possible D gene is TRBD1 (5 bases). The germline V and J ends were trimmed by 1 base and 3 bases, with 13 bases remaining between them. This CDR3 comprises 16 residues. Germline V gene data show CDR1 as SNHLY and CDR2 as FYNNEI. The CDR3 coding sequence is TGTGCCAGCAGTGAAGAAGGCACAGGTATTGGAAACACCATATATTTT. Translating gives CASSEEGTGIGNTIYF.

At least ten counts were recorded for this clonotype. V and J are TRBV6-5 and TRBJ1-2, with TRBD1 matching 10 bases. This CDR3 comprises 15 residues. Trimming took 0 bases from V and 4 from J; bases not matched to a gene: 2. Germline CDR1 is MNHEY and CDR2 is SVGAGI. CDR3 coding DNA: TGTGCCAGCAGTTACTCGACAGGGGGCAGCTATGGCTACACCTTC. This sequence encodes CASSYSTGGSYGYTF.

This clonotype has a count of ten or more. The gene calls are TRBV28 and TRBJ2-7; 8 positions agree with TRBD2. CDR1 is MDHEN and CDR2 is SYDVKM in the germline V gene. The CDR3 sequence is 15 residues long. V lost 4 bases to trimming and J lost 4 bases; unmatched junction nucleotides: 9. CDR3 DNA sequence: TGTGCCAGCAGTTCAAGGAGCGGGAGAGGGTACGAGCAGTACTTC. Its protein product is CASSSRSGRGYEQYF.

This clonotype was counted at least ten times. The chain uses TRBV3-1 and TRBJ2-3, with D possibly TRBD2 on 7 matching bases. There are 18 residues in the CDR3. Germline V gene lookup returns CDR1 LGHDT and CDR2 YNNKEL (reference sequence). Trimming pared 2 bases from V and 2 bases from J, leaving 20 bases between. The CDR3 bases are TGTGCCAGCAGCCAAAAGGGGGGGACCGAATTCCACACAGATACGCAGTATTTT. This translates into CASSQKGGTEFHTDTQYF.

There are many counts of this clonotype. In nucleotides, the CDR3 is TGTGCCAGCAGGAACAGGGGATTAGAGACCCAGTACTTC. This translates into CASRNRGLETQYF. The gene calls are TRBV2 and TRBJ2-5, with 7 nucleotides matching TRBD1. The J segment lost 4 bases and the V segment lost 6 bases, leaving 5 bases of the junction unmatched. Germline CDR1 is SNHLY and CDR2 is FYNNEI. The CDR3 runs to 13 residues.

This clonotype was counted ten times or more. The chain has TRBV6-2 or TRBV6-3 and TRBJ2-2, with 13 nucleotides matching TRBD2. The CDR3 runs to 18 residues. The V gene's germline CDR1 is MNHEY and CDR2 SVGEGT. Trimming at V came to 5 bases and at J to 1 base, leaving 7 bases not matched to a gene. As DNA, the CDR3 is TGTGCCAGCAGTCCACTAGCGGGAGGGCCAGTGAACACCGGGGAGCTGTTTTTT. Translation: CASSPLAGGPVNTGELFF.

This clonotype has ten or more counts. The rearrangement uses TRBV12-3 or TRBV12-4 and TRBJ2-5, with 11 bases that match TRBD2. V shed 6 bases, J shed 2 bases, and the junction held 5 bases outside the gene matches. The CDR3 contains 15 residues. The CDR3 DNA follows: TGTGCCAGCAGACCGGGGACTAGCGGACAAGAGACCCAGTACTTC. This gives the protein CASRPGTSGQETQYF.

About this clonotype: A much bigger clone sits one base away, suggesting this may be a read error. The CDR3 bases are TGTGCCCGCTCAAGGGGACTAGCGGACAATGAGCAGTTCTTC. Its protein product is CARSRGLADNEQFF. The chain is built from TRBV18 and TRBJ2-1; 11 bases agree with TRBD2. The CDR3 length is 14 residues. Looked up from germline, CDR1 is KGHSH and CDR2 is LQKENI.

This clonotype was picked up a small number of times. The rearrangement uses TRBV7-2 and TRBJ2-2; D gene ambiguous. CDR1 is SGHTA, CDR2 FQGNSA, per germline. The CDR3 covers 18 residues. V was shortened by 3 bases and J by 0 bases, with 17 bases between the two germline ends. The CDR3 coding sequence is TGTGCCAGCAGCTTCCCCCGCAACAAGGGCCCGAACACCGGGGAGCTGTTTTTT. This codes for CASSFPRNKGPNTGELFF. Together with reference TRBV7-2 and TRBJ2-2, the CDR3 gives the full variable domain: GAGVSQSPSNKVTEKGKDVELRCDPISGHTALYWYRQSLGQGLEFLIYFQGNSAPDKSGLPSDRFSAERTGGSVSTLTIQRTQQEDSAVYLCASSFPRNKGPNTGELFFGEGSRLTVL.

There are many counts of this clonotype. The V call is TRBV11-1, the J call TRBJ2-1, with TRBD1 matching over 12 bases. The length of the CDR3 is 18 residues. V lost 4 bases to trimming and J lost 0 bases; unmatched junction nucleotides: 7. CDR1 is SGHAT and CDR2 is FQDESV in the germline V gene (reference sequence). CDR3 sequence reads: CASSSGQGARNSYNEQFF. The CDR3 nucleotides read TGTGCCAGCAGCTCGGGACAGGGGGCGAGGAACTCCTACAATGAGCAGTTCTTC.

The rearrangement joins TRBV9 to TRBJ1-4, with D tentatively TRBD1 (5 bases). Germline V gene data show CDR1 as SGDLS and CDR2 as YYNGEE. V lost 2 bases and J lost 2, with 7 bases in between. The CDR3 runs 14 residues. The CDR3 loop reads CASSVRQTNEKLFF. The CDR3 nucleotides are TGTGCCAGCAGCGTTCGACAGACTAATGAAAAACTGTTTTTT.

The CDR3 reads CASRPYSGQGAFGYTF. The CDR3 DNA is TGTGCCAGCAGGCCGTACTCAGGACAGGGGGCGTTTGGCTACACCTTC. The chain couples TRBV7-9 to TRBJ1-2; 11 positions agree with TRBD1. The CDR3 has 16 amino acids. Germline V gene lookup returns CDR1 SEHNR and CDR2 FQNEAQ (reference sequence). V shed 6 bases and J 7 bases; nucleotides not matched to a gene: 13.

This clonotype was counted a few times. The CDR3 loop reads CASTNWRGNGEKLFF. CDR3 bases: TGTGCCAGCACCAATTGGAGGGGGAATGGTGAAAAACTGTTTTTT. This chain uses TRBV27 with TRBJ1-4; a weak D match, TRBD1 (6 bases). Germline lookup yields CDR1 MNHEY and CDR2 SMNVEV (reference sequence). The germline V and J ends were trimmed by 7 bases and 7 bases, with 19 bases remaining between them. The CDR3 spans 15 residues.

On this clonotype: A read error is possible here, since a much larger clone lies one base away. The conserved closing phenylalanine or tryptophan is absent in this CDR3, likely reflecting a read error. The chain recombines TRBV7-2 with TRBJ2-3; perhaps TRBD1 as D (5 bases). Trimming left V 2 bases short and J 2 bases short, with 14 bases between. This CDR3 contains 16 residues. In germline, CDR1 is SGHTA, CDR2 FQGNSA. The CDR3 DNA follows: TGTGCCAGCAGCTTAAGTAAGGGGCGAATCACAGATACGCAGTATTTA. Protein sequence: CASSLSKGRITDTQYL.

This clonotype was seen more than once but under ten times. In DNA form, the CDR3 reads TGTGCCAGCGGGCGGGCCCAATCCTACGAGCAGTACTTC. Translation: CASGRAQSYEQYF. V usage is TRBV5-5 and J usage is TRBJ2-7, with a tentative D call TRBD2 (5 bases). V lost 7 bases and J 1 base, leaving 12 bases between the germline ends. Germline V gene sequence: CDR1 SGHKS, CDR2 YYEKEE (reference sequence). The CDR3 loop spans 13 amino acids.

This clonotype showed up just a few times. V gene TRBV6-2 or TRBV6-3 combines with J gene TRBJ1-1, with unresolved D. Germline V gene sequence: CDR1 MNHEY, CDR2 SVGEGT. The CDR3 is made up of 12 amino acids. The V end was cut by 7 bases, the J end by 4 bases, with 10 bases between. CDR3 sequence reads: CASKPTITEAFF. The DNA for the CDR3 is TGTGCCAGCAAGCCGACAATCACTGAAGCTTTCTTT.

This clonotype showed up many times. This rearrangement joins TRBV10-3 to TRBJ1-2; D might be TRBD1 (5 bases). Per the germline V gene, CDR1 is ENHRY and CDR2 is SYGVKD. Trimming removed 4 bases at V and 0 bases at J, with 15 bases between. This CDR3 comprises 16 residues. The CDR3 region has the DNA TGTGCCATCAGTGCGGCCTCGGGGCCGCCTAACTATGGCTACACCTTC. It is translated as CAISAASGPPNYGYTF.

This clonotype appeared a few times. The genes are TRBV3-1 and TRBJ2-5, with 9 positions matching TRBD2. The CDR3 has 18 residues. Germline CDR1 LGHDT, CDR2 YNNKEL (reference sequence). V shed 4 bases and J 5 bases; nucleotides not matched to a gene: 17. This CDR3 is CASSPEGGGRATWETQYF. Here the CDR3 DNA reads TGTGCCAGCAGCCCGGAGGGGGGCGGGAGGGCTACATGGGAGACCCAGTACTTC.

This clonotype was observed at least ten times. The chain has TRBV12-3 or TRBV12-4 and TRBJ2-1; 10 nucleotides agree with TRBD2. The CDR3 sequence is 18 residues long. Trimming removed 7 bases from V and 2 bases from J; junction bases left unmatched: 14. The CDR3 nucleotides are TGTGCCAGCACCGGAATCCTTAGCGGGAGGCAACCCTACAATGAGCAGTTCTTC. Amino acids: CASTGILSGRQPYNEQFF.

The V and J genes are TRBV24-1 and TRBJ2-1; TRBD2 matches 7 bases. With V trimmed by 9 bases and J by 8 bases, 9 bases remained unmatched. The CDR3 has 13 residues. The germline CDR1 and CDR2 sequences are KGHDR and SFDVKD. The CDR3 DNA is TGTGCCACCGGGAGGGGAAGTATGGATGAGCAGTTCTTC. Translated, it gives CATGRGSMDEQFF.

The chain is built from TRBV20-1 and TRBJ2-4; D possibly corresponds to TRBD2 (6 bases). Trimming stripped 5 bases from V and 6 bases from J, with 14 bases between. Germline-derived CDR1 and CDR2 are DFQATT and SNEGSKA (reference sequence). CDR3 length equals 13 residues. The CDR3 spells CSAPPGGGNIQYF. As DNA, the CDR3 is TGCAGTGCTCCCCCCGGGGGAGGAAACATTCAGTACTTC.

This clonotype was counted many times. This chain uses TRBV19 with TRBJ1-5; 7 bases fit TRBD1. Germline V gene sequence: CDR1 LNHDA, CDR2 SQIVND (reference sequence). J was trimmed by 6 bases and V by 4 bases; bases with no gene match: 9. This CDR3 has 15 residues. CDR3 coding DNA: TGTGCCAGTAGTACCCTGGACAGGATCCCTCAGCCCCAGCATTTT. Translated, it gives CASSTLDRIPQPQHF.

This chain's CDR3 is CASSDSRGASTDTQYF. The CDR3 DNA is TGTGCCAGCAGTGATTCAAGGGGGGCAAGCACAGATACGCAGTATTTT. V usage is TRBV2 and J usage is TRBJ2-3; perhaps D is TRBD1 or TRBD2 (6 bases each). Trimming left V 3 bases short and J 0 bases short, with 13 bases between. The CDR3 sequence is 16 residues long. Germline V gene lookup returns CDR1 SNHLY and CDR2 FYNNEI.